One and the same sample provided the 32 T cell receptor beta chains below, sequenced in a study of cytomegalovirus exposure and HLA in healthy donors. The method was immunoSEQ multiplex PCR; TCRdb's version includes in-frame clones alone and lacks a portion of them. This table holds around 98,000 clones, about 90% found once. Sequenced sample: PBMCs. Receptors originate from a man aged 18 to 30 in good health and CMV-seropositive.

The CDR3 is CASSIAASSGNTIYF. In DNA, the CDR3 is TGTGCCAGTAGTATTGCAGCGAGCTCTGGAAACACCATATATTTT. This rearrangement joins TRBV19 to TRBJ1-3, with D unclear. CDR1 and CDR2 (germline): LNHDA, SQIVND (reference sequence). This CDR3 has 15 residues. The V and J ends lost 3 bases and 0 bases respectively, with 9 bases between them.

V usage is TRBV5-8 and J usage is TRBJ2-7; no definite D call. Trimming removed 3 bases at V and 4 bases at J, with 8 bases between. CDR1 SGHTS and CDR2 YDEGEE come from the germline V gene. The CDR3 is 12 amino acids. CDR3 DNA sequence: TGTGCCAGCAGCTCGTATTCGTACGAGCAGTACTTC. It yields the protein CASSSYSYEQYF.

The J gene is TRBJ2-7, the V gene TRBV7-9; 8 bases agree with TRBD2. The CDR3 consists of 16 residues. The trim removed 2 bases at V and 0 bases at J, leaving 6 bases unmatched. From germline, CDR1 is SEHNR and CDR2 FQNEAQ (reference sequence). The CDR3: CASSLTGGGISYEQYF. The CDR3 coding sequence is TGTGCCAGCAGCTTAACGGGCGGGGGGATCTCCTACGAGCAGTACTTC.

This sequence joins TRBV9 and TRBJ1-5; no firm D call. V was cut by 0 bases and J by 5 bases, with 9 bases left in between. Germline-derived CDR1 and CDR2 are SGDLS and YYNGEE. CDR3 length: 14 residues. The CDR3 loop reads CASSVDPQDQPQHF. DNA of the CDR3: TGTGCCAGCAGCGTAGACCCTCAGGATCAGCCCCAGCATTTT. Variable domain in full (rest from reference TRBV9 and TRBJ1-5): DSGVTQTPKHLITATGQRVTLRCSPRSGDLSVYWYQQSLDQGLQFLIQYYNGEERAKGNILERFSAQQFPDLHSELNLSSLELGDSALYFCASSVDPQDQPQHFGDGTRLSIL.

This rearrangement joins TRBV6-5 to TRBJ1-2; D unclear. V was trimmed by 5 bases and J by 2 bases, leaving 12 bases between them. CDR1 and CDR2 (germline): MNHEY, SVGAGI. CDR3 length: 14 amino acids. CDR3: CASSPDTRNYGYTF. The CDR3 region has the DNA TGTGCCAGCAGTCCTGACACGAGAAACTATGGCTACACCTTC.

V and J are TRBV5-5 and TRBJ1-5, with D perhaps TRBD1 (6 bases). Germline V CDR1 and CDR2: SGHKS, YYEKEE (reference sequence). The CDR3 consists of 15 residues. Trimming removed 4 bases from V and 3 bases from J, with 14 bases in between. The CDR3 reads CASSIQTGNNQPQHF. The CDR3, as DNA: TGTGCCAGCAGCATACAGACAGGAAACAATCAGCCCCAGCATTTT.

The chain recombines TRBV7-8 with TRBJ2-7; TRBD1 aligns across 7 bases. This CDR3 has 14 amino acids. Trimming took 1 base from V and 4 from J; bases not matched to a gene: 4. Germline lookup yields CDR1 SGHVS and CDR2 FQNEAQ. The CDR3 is CASSLERGQYEQYF. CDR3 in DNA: TGTGCCAGCAGCTTAGAGAGGGGACAGTACGAGCAGTACTTC. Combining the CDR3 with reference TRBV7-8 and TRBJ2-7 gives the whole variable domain GAGVSQSPRYKVAKRGQDVALRCDPISGHVSLFWYQQALGQGPEFLTYFQNEAQLDKSGLPSDRFFAERPEGSVSTLKIQRTQQEDSAVYLCASSLERGQYEQYFGPGTRLTVT.

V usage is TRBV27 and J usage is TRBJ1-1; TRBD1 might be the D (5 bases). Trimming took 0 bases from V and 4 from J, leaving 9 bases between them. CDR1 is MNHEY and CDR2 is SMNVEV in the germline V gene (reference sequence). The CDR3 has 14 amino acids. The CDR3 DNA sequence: TGTGCCAGCAGTTTATCCTGGGGGGGCACTGAAGCTTTCTTT. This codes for CASSLSWGGTEAFF.

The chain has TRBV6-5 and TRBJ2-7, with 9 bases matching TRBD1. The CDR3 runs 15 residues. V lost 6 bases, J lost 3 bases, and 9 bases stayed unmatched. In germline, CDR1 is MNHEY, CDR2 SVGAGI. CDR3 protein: CASRRRWGQGYEQYF. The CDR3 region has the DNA TGTGCCAGCAGACGCCGGTGGGGACAGGGCTACGAGCAGTACTTC.

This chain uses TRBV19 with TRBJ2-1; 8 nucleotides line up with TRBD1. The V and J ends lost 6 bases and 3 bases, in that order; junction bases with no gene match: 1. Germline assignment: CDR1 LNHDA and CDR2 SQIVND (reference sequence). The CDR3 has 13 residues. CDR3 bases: TGTGCCAGTAGGACAGGGGTCTACAATGAGCAGTTCTTC. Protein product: CASRTGVYNEQFF.

CDR3 in DNA: TGCGCCAGCAGCTTGGTCCTCACTGGAGATACGCAGTATTTT. The encoded protein is CASSLVLTGDTQYF. This chain links TRBV5-1 with TRBJ2-3; D remains ambiguous. Trimming took 0 bases from V and 5 from J, leaving 10 bases between them. CDR3 size: 14 residues. The V gene's germline CDR1 is SGHRS and CDR2 YFSETQ.

The CDR3 reads CASSVYGGIYNEQFF. The CDR3 DNA is TGTGCCAGCAGCGTTTACGGAGGGATCTACAATGAGCAGTTCTTC. V usage is TRBV9 and J usage is TRBJ2-1, with D possibly matching TRBD2 (6 bases). The CDR3 is 15 amino acids. Germline V gene lookup returns CDR1 SGDLS and CDR2 YYNGEE. With 2 bases removed from V and 3 bases from J, the gap between germline ends came to 12 bases.

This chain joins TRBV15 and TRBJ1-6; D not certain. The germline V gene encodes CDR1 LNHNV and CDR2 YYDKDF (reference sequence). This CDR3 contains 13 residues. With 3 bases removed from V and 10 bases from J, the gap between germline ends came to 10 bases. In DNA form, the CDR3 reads TGTGCCACCAGCAGTTATGCTAACTCACCCCTCCACTTT. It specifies CATSSYANSPLHF.

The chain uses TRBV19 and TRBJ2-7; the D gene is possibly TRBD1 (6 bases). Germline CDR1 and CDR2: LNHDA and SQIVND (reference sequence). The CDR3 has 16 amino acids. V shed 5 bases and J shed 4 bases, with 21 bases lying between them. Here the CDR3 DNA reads TGTGCCAGTAGTCTTAACCCTCCCGGGACACCTTACGAGCAGTACTTC. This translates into CASSLNPPGTPYEQYF.

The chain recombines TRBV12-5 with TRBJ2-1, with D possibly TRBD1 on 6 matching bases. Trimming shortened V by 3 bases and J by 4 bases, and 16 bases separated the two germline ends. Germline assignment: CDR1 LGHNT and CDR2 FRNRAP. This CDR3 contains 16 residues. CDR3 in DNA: TGTGCTAGTGGTTTCTGGAGACAGGCGTTATACAATGAGCAGTTCTTC. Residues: CASGFWRQALYNEQFF.

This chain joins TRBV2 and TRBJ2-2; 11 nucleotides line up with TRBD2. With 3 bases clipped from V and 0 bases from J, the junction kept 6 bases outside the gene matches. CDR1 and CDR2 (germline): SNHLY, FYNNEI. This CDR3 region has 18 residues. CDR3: CASSERLAGGTNTGELFF. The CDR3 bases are TGTGCCAGCAGTGAGCGCCTAGCGGGGGGAACGAACACCGGGGAGCTGTTTTTT.

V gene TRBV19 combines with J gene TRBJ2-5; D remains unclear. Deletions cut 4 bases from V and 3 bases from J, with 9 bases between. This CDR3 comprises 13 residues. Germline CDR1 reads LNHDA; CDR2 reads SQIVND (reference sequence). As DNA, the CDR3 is TGTGCCAGTAGTAGGATACGGGAAGAGACCCAGTACTTC. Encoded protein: CASSRIREETQYF.

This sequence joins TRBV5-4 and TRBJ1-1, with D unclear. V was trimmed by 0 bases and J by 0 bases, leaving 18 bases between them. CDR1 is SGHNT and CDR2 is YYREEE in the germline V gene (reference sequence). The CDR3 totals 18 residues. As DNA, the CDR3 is TGTGCCAGCAGCTTGGGGGCAGGCCGACCAAGTATGAACACTGAAGCTTTCTTT. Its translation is CASSLGAGRPSMNTEAFF.

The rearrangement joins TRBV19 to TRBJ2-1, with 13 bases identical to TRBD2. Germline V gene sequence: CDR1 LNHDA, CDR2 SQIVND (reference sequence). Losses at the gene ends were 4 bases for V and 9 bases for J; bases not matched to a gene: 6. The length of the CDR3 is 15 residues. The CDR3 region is CASSSTSGGALEQFF. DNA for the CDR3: TGTGCCAGTAGTAGCACTAGCGGGGGGGCCCTTGAGCAGTTCTTC.

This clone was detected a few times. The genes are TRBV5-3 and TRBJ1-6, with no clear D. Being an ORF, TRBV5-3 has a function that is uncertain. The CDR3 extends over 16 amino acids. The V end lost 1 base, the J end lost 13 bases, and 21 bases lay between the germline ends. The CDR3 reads CARSLIVRHREHPLHF. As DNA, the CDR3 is TGTGCCAGAAGCTTGATAGTGCGGCACCGGGAGCATCCCCTCCACTTT.

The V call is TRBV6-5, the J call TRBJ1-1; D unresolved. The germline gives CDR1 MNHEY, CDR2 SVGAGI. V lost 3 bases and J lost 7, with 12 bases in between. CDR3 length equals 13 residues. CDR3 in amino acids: CASSYGPADEAFF. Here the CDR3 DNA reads TGTGCCAGCAGTTATGGTCCGGCGGATGAAGCTTTCTTT.

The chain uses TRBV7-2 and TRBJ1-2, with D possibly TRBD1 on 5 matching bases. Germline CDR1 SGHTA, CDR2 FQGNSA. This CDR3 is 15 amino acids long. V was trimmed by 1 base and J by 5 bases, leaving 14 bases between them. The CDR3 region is CASSLDSGGRYGYTF. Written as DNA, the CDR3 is TGTGCCAGCAGCTTAGATAGCGGGGGAAGATATGGCTACACCTTC.

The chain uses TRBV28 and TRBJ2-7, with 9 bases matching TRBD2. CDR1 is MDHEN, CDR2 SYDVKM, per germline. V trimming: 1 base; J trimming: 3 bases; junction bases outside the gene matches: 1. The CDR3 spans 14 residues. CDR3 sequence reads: CASSLSTSGYEQYF. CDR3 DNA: TGTGCCAGCAGTTTATCGACTAGCGGCTACGAGCAGTACTTC.

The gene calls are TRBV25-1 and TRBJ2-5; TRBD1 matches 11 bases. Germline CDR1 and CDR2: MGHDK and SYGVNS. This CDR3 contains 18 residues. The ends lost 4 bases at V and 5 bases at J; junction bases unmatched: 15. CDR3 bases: TGTGCCAGCAGTGCACACCGGACCGGGACAGGGGGTCGGGAGACCCAGTACTTC. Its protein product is CASSAHRTGTGGRETQYF.

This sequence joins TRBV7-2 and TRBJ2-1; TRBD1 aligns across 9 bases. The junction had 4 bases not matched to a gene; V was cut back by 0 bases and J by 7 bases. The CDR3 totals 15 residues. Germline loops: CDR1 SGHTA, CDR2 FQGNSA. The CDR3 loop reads CASSLAGQGSNEQFF. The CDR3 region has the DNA TGTGCCAGCAGCTTAGCGGGACAGGGTTCGAATGAGCAGTTCTTC.

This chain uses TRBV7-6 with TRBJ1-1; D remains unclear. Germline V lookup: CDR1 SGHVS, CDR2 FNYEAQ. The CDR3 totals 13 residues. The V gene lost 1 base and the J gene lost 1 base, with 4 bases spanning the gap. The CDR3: CASSLGQNTEAFF. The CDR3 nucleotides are TGTGCCAGCAGCTTAGGACAGAACACTGAAGCTTTCTTT. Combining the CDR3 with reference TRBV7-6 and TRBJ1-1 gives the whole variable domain GAGVSQSPRYKVTKRGQDVALRCDPISGHVSLYWYRQALGQGPEFLTYFNYEAQQDKSGLPNDRFSAERPEGSISTLTIQRTEQRDSAMYRCASSLGQNTEAFFGQGTRLTVV.

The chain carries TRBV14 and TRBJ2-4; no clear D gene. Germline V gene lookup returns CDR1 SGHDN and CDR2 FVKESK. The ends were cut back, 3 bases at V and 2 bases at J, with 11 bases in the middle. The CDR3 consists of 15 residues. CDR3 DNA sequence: TGTGCCAGCAGCCATGCCGGGTTAACCAAAAACATTCAGTACTTC. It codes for CASSHAGLTKNIQYF.

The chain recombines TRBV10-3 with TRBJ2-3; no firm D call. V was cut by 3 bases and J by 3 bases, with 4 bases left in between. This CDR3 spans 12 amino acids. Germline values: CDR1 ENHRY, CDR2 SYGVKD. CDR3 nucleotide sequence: TGTGCCATCAGTGACAGAACAGATACGCAGTATTTT. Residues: CAISDRTDTQYF.

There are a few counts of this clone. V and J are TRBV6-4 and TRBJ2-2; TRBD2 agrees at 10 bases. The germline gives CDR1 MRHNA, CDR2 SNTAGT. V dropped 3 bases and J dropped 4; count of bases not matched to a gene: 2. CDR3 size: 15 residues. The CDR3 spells CASSESGGATGELFF. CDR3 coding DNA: TGTGCCAGCAGTGAAAGCGGGGGGGCCACCGGGGAGCTGTTTTTT.

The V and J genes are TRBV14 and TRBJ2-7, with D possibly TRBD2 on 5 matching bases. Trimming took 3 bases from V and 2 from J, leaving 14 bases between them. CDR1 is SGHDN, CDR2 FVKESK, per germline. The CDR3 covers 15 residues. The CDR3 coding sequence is TGTGCCAGCAGCCAGTATCGCGGGTTTGCCTACGAGCAGTACTTC. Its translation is CASSQYRGFAYEQYF.

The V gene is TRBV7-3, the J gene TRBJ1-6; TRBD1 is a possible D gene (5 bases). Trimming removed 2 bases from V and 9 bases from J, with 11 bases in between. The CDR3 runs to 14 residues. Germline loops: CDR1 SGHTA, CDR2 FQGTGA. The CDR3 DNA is TGTGCCAGCAGCTTATCTCCGGGGGTTTCACCCCTCCACTTT. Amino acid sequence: CASSLSPGVSPLHF.

CDR3 coding DNA: TGTGCCAGCAGCTCATCTGGAGGGATCCAAGAGACCCAGTACTTC. Encoded protein: CASSSSGGIQETQYF. V gene TRBV11-3 combines with J gene TRBJ2-5; D may be TRBD2 (6 bases). This CDR3 is 15 amino acids long. CDR1 is SGHNT and CDR2 is YENEEA in the germline V gene. V dropped 4 bases and J dropped 1 base, with 13 bases sitting between them.